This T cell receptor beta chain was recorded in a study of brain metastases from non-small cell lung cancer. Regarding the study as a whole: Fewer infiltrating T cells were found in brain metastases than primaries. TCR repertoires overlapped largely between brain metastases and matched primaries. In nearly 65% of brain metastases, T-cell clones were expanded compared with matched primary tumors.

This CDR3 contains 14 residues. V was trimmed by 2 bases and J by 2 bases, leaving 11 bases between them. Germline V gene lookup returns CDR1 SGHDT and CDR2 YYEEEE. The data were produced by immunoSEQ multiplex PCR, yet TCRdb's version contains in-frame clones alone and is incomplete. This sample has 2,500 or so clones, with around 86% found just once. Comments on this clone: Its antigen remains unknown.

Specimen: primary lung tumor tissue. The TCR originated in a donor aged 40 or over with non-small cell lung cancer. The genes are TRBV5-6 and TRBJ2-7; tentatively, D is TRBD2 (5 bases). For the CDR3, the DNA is TGTGCCAGCAGCTTATTAGGGAGAGCCTACGAGCAGTACTTC. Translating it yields CASSLLGRAYEQYF.